Shown below are 10 T cell receptor beta chains from a single sample sequenced in a study of technical replicates of blood from a handful of donors. Clones were sequenced by immunoSEQ multiplex PCR, and TCRdb holds only the in-frame ones, with some missing. This sample has tens of thousands of clones, with around nine tenths found just once. Source material: PBMCs. Every receptor here comes from a human donor in good health. Some clones in this sample may be carry-over from other donors' samples.

This clone was seen a few times. The chain has TRBV2 and TRBJ1-4, with 9 bases identical to TRBD1. CDR1 and CDR2 (germline): SNHLY, FYNNEI. The CDR3 consists of 15 residues. Trimming removed 5 bases from V and 6 bases from J; junction bases left unmatched: 7. The chain's CDR3 is CASSLPTGGDEKLFF. In nucleotides, the CDR3 is TGTGCCAGCAGTTTGCCGACAGGGGGGGATGAAAAACTGTTTTTT.

This clone turned up a few times. The chain uses TRBV30 and TRBJ1-1; D call uncertain. The CDR3 sequence is 14 residues long. Trimming shortened V by 0 bases and J by 11 bases, and 19 bases separated the two germline ends. Germline CDR1 is GTSNPN and CDR2 is SVGIG (reference sequence). The CDR3 sequence is CAWSVRGGGRPAFF. In nucleotides, the CDR3 is TGTGCCTGGAGTGTACGTGGAGGTGGACGTCCTGCTTTCTTT.

The gene calls are TRBV4-3 and TRBJ1-6; D is ambiguous. V gave up 3 bases and J gave up 2 bases, with 11 bases separating them. CDR3 length: 16 amino acids. Germline lookup yields CDR1 LGHNA and CDR2 YSLEER. CDR3 sequence (DNA): TGCGCCAGCAGCCAGCGGGGTTCCACCTATAATTCACCCCTCCACTTT. It yields the protein CASSQRGSTYNSPLHF.

The V and J genes are TRBV5-1 and TRBJ2-7; D is ambiguous. Germline V gene data show CDR1 as SGHRS and CDR2 as YFSETQ. V was shortened by 2 bases and J by 0 bases, with 9 bases between the two germline ends. This CDR3 is 14 amino acids long. In DNA form, the CDR3 reads TGCGCCAGCAGCTTTAGTACAGACTCCTACGAGCAGTACTTC. This codes for CASSFSTDSYEQYF.

The CDR3, as DNA: TGTGCCAGCTCACCGGACAGGGCCTCAACTAATGAAAAACTGTTTTTT. Protein: CASSPDRASTNEKLFF. The chain recombines TRBV18 with TRBJ1-4; 8 nucleotides match TRBD1. Trimming took 3 bases from V and 0 from J; bases not matched to a gene: 3. Germline loops: CDR1 KGHSH, CDR2 LQKENI. CDR3 length equals 16 residues. Variable domain in full (rest from reference TRBV18 and TRBJ1-4): NAGVMQNPRHLVRRRGQEARLRCSPMKGHSHVYWYRQLPEEGLKFMVYLQKENIIDESGMPKERFSAEFPKEGPSILRIQQVVRGDSAAYFCASSPDRASTNEKLFFGSGTQLSVL.

The chain recombines TRBV19 with TRBJ2-3; perhaps TRBD2 as D (5 bases). The CDR3 has 12 amino acids. Trimming stripped 1 base from V and 8 bases from J, with 7 bases between. Germline CDR1 and CDR2: LNHDA and SQIVND (reference sequence). This CDR3 reads CASSIGAGTQYF. The CDR3 DNA reads TGTGCCAGTAGTATAGGGGCGGGTACGCAGTATTTT. Drawing the rest from reference TRBV19 and TRBJ2-3, the complete variable domain is DGGITQSPKYLFRKEGQNVTLSCEQNLNHDAMYWYRQDPGQGLRLIYYSQIVNDFQKGDIAEGYSVSREKKESFPLTVTSAQKNPTAFYLCASSIGAGTQYFGPGTRLTVL.

This chain uses TRBV6-4 with TRBJ2-3; 14 bases are shared with TRBD2. With V trimmed by 4 bases and J by 3 bases, 3 bases remained unmatched. Germline-derived CDR1 and CDR2 are MRHNA and SNTAGT. The CDR3 consists of 16 residues. The CDR3 coding sequence is TGTGCCAGCAGTGGGACTAGCGGGAGGCAGACAGATACGCAGTATTTT. As protein: CASSGTSGRQTDTQYF.

The gene calls are TRBV29-1 and TRBJ2-3, with 14 bases fitting TRBD2. Germline V lookup: CDR1 SQVTM, CDR2 ANQGSEA. Trimming at V came to 5 bases and at J to 4 bases, leaving 8 bases not matched to a gene. CDR3 length: 16 amino acids. The CDR3 sequence: CSVPGTSGSVADTQYF. The CDR3 DNA is TGCAGCGTTCCTGGGACTAGCGGGAGTGTCGCAGATACGCAGTATTTT.

V gene TRBV6-5 combines with J gene TRBJ1-5; D is unclear. The CDR3 runs to 13 residues. V lost 6 bases and J 0 bases, leaving 6 bases between the germline ends. CDR1 and CDR2 (germline): MNHEY, SVGAGI. The CDR3: CASRRDSNQPQHF. As DNA, the CDR3 is TGTGCCAGCAGAAGAGATAGCAATCAGCCCCAGCATTTT.

The chain combines TRBV19 with TRBJ1-1; 9 bases are shared with TRBD1. V dropped 5 bases and J dropped 8; count of bases not matched to a gene: 9. Germline loops: CDR1 LNHDA, CDR2 SQIVND (reference sequence). This CDR3 is 14 amino acids long. The CDR3 reads CASSPNRDRAEAFF. Here the CDR3 DNA reads TGTGCCAGTAGTCCCAACAGGGACAGGGCCGAAGCTTTCTTT.